This T cell receptor (beta chain) was found in a study of blood T cells in healthy people across ages. Overall study results and limits: Comparison with aged donors showed that long-lived donors had more naive CD4+ cells and higher diversity.

Turning to this clonotype: The antigen is unknown.

Extraction of total RNA produced a minimum of 5 micrograms from each sample. Alongside a J-beta primer mix, a sample-barcoded 5' primer served in a second PCR lasting 7 to 11 cycles. Every single cDNA molecule received a tag from a template-switch adaptor with 12 random nucleotides. TCRdb reprocessed the 5' RACE reads with MiXCR, giving one entry per CDR3 protein. The repertoire holds approximately 2,000,000 distinct CDR3 sequences, with 39% as singletons. V was trimmed by 1 base and J by 2 bases, leaving 14 bases between them. The CDR3 consists of 17 residues. CDR1 is MNHNY and CDR2 is SVGAGI in the germline V gene (reference sequence).

The sequence derives from a human donor in good health. The chain joins TRBV6-6 to TRBJ1-4, with D tentatively TRBD1 (5 bases). Sequencing used blood. CDR3 bases: TGTGCCAGCAGTTACTGGGGGGGGGTGGCGACTAATGAAAAACTGTTTTTT. Translated, it gives CASSYWGGVATNEKLFF.